Presented here are 13 T cell receptor beta chains from one specimen sequenced in a study of cytomegalovirus exposure and HLA in healthy donors. Assay used: immunoSEQ multiplex PCR; TCRdb lists only in-frame clones, some missing. The sample carries over 110,000 clones, around 84% recorded once. Material for sequencing was PBMCs. The origin of the receptors is a man younger than 35 in good health and CMV-seropositive.

The chain couples TRBV11-2 to TRBJ2-1; no firm D call. The CDR3 is made up of 15 amino acids. The germline V and J ends were trimmed by 4 bases and 6 bases, with 16 bases remaining between them. Germline V gives CDR1 SGHAT, CDR2 FQNNGV. As DNA, the CDR3 is TGTGCCAGCAGCTCACTCGGGTTGGTAGGCAATGAGCAGTTCTTC. Translated, it gives CASSSLGLVGNEQFF.

The chain has TRBV5-1 and TRBJ2-7; possibly TRBD1 for D (5 bases). Germline V lookup: CDR1 SGHRS, CDR2 YFSETQ. CDR3 length: 14 residues. The germline V and J ends were trimmed by 8 bases and 0 bases, with 15 bases remaining between them. The CDR3 DNA reads as TGCGCCAGTTCGGATTCGCAGGGCTCCTACGAGCAGTACTTC. Its translation is CASSDSQGSYEQYF.

The gene calls are TRBV2 and TRBJ1-5, with D perhaps matching TRBD1 (6 bases). The germline V and J ends were trimmed by 6 bases and 4 bases, with 16 bases remaining between them. The CDR3 is 15 residues long. CDR1 and CDR2 from the germline V gene are SNHLY and FYNNEI. In nucleotides, the CDR3 is TGTGCCAGCAGCGGCCAGGGGTTGGGGAATCAGCCCCAGCATTTT. Translated, it gives CASSGQGLGNQPQHF.

This clone was recorded a few times. The CDR3 region has the DNA TGTGCCATCAGCCGGGACAGGGTTACTGAAGCTTTCTTT. It encodes CAISRDRVTEAFF. The chain carries TRBV10-3 and TRBJ1-1; 9 bases agree with TRBD1. CDR3 length equals 13 residues. CDR1 is ENHRY and CDR2 is SYGVKD in the germline V gene. With 6 bases clipped from V and 5 bases from J, the junction kept 4 bases outside the gene matches.

The chain links TRBV5-1 to TRBJ1-6, with TRBD1 matching 8 bases. The CDR3 is 15 amino acids. After removal of 0 bases from V and 9 bases from J, the junction contained 5 bases not matched to a gene. The germline V gene has CDR1 SGHRS and CDR2 YFSETQ. The CDR3 DNA reads as TGCGCCAGCAGCTTGGCCACAGGGGGAGCTTCACCCCTCCACTTT. Amino acids: CASSLATGGASPLHF.

This clone showed up just once. The CDR3 reads CAWSTRGTSYEQYF. DNA of the CDR3: TGTGCCTGGAGTACCAGGGGGACTTCCTACGAGCAGTACTTC. The chain links TRBV30 to TRBJ2-7; TRBD1 is a possible D gene (7 bases). The ends were cut back, 2 bases at V and 1 base at J, with 12 bases in the middle. CDR3 length equals 14 residues. CDR1 and CDR2 (germline): GTSNPN, SVGIG (reference sequence).

This chain joins TRBV5-1 and TRBJ1-4; no firm D call. CDR1 and CDR2 (germline): SGHRS, YFSETQ. The CDR3 is made up of 15 amino acids. Deletions cut 4 bases from V and 3 bases from J, with 13 bases between. The chain's CDR3 is CASSPGRGSNEKLFF. Here the CDR3 DNA reads TGCGCCAGCAGCCCGGGTCGGGGATCTAATGAAAAACTGTTTTTT.

The rearrangement uses TRBV11-2 and TRBJ2-1; 9 bases are shared with TRBD2. After removal of 1 base from V and 8 bases from J, the junction contained 9 bases not matched to a gene. The germline gives CDR1 SGHAT, CDR2 FQNNGV. The CDR3 extends over 16 amino acids. CDR3 region: CASSLVEREAGYEQFF. CDR3 DNA sequence: TGTGCCAGCAGCTTAGTTGAGCGGGAGGCCGGGTATGAGCAGTTCTTC. The variable domain in full, with the rest retrieved from reference TRBV11-2 and TRBJ2-1, is EAGVAQSPRYKIIEKRQSVAFWCNPISGHATLYWYQQILGQGPKLLIQFQNNGVVDDSQLPKDRFSAERLKGVDSTLKIQPAKLEDSAVYLCASSLVEREAGYEQFFGPGTRLTVL.

The J gene is TRBJ2-1, the V gene TRBV30, with 14 bases aligning to TRBD2. V shed 7 bases and J 7 bases; nucleotides not matched to a gene: 6. The germline CDR1 and CDR2 sequences are GTSNPN and SVGIG (reference sequence). This CDR3 is built from 14 residues. The CDR3 sequence: CAFEGLAGGNEQFF. In DNA form, the CDR3 reads TGTGCCTTTGAAGGACTAGCGGGGGGAAATGAGCAGTTCTTC.

This clone was seen only a few times. The V and J genes are TRBV5-4 and TRBJ2-5; D is perhaps TRBD2 (6 bases). Per the germline V gene, CDR1 is SGHNT and CDR2 is YYREEE (reference sequence). The CDR3 sequence is 14 residues long. Trimming removed 4 bases from V and 2 bases from J, with 12 bases in between. The CDR3: CASSPPGLQETQYF. The CDR3 DNA sequence: TGTGCCAGCAGCCCCCCGGGACTTCAAGAGACCCAGTACTTC.

V and J are TRBV5-1 and TRBJ2-5, with 13 bases matching TRBD2. Germline V gene lookup returns CDR1 SGHRS and CDR2 YFSETQ. The junction had 7 bases not matched to a gene; V was cut back by 4 bases and J by 4 bases. CDR3 length: 16 amino acids. Written as DNA, the CDR3 is TGCGCCAGCAGCACCGGACTAGCGGGGGTGGGAGAGACCCAGTACTTC. It specifies CASSTGLAGVGETQYF.

There are a few counts of this clone. The genes are TRBV29-1 and TRBJ1-1, with no clear D. This CDR3 region has 12 residues. Trimming shortened V by 5 bases and J by 0 bases, and 7 bases separated the two germline ends. CDR1 is SQVTM, CDR2 ANQGSEA, per germline. The CDR3 DNA sequence: TGCAGCGTTTCAGGCCTGAACACTGAAGCTTTCTTT. Protein sequence: CSVSGLNTEAFF.

This sequence joins TRBV6-5 and TRBJ1-2, with a possible D match to TRBD1 (5 bases). This CDR3 has 14 amino acids. The germline V gene has CDR1 MNHEY and CDR2 SVGAGI. V lost 2 bases and J 6 bases, leaving 13 bases between the germline ends. The CDR3 is CASSYGPGLHGYTF. For the CDR3, the DNA is TGTGCCAGCAGTTACGGGCCAGGGTTGCATGGCTACACCTTC.